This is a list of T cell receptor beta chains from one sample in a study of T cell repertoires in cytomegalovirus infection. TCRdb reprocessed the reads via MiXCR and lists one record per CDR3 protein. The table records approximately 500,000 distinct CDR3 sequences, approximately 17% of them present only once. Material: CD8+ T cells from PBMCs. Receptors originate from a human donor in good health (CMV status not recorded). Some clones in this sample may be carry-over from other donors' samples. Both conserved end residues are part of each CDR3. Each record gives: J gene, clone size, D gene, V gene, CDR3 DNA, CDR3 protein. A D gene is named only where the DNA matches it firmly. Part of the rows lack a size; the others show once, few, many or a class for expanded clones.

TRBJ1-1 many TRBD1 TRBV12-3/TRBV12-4 TGTGCCAGCAGTTTTTCCAGGGGGCTAATGGACACTGAAGCTTTCTTT CASSFSRGLMDTEAFF
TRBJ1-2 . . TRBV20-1 TGCAGTGCTAGAGATCGTTTACAATTAAAGACTAACTATGGCTACACCTTC CSARDRLQLKTNYGYTF
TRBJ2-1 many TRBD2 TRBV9 TGTGCCAGCAGCGCATCCGGGACTAGCGGAAACAATGAGCAGTTCTTC CASSASGTSGNNEQFF
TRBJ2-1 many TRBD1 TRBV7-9 TGTGCCAGCAGCTATGACAGGGATCCTAACAATGAGCAGTTCTTC CASSYDRDPNNEQFF
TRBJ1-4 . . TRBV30 TGTGCCTGGTCCGGCGGGCTTTATGAAAAACTGTTTTTT CAWSGGLYEKLFF
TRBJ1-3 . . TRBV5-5 TGTGCCAGCAGCTCGAAAGGCCGGGACAAGGGTTTTGGAAACACCATATATTTT CASSSKGRDKGFGNTIYF
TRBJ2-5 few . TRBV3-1 TGTGCCAGCAGCCAAGTTTCGCTCACCCCAGAGACCCAGTACTTC CASSQVSLTPETQYF
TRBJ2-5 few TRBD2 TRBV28 TGTGCCAGCGGTGCGGGAGGGGAAGAGACCCAGTACTTC CASGAGGEETQYF
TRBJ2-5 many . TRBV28 TGTGCCAGCAGTTTATCCCGCGAGACCCAGTACTTC CASSLSRETQYF
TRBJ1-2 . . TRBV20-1 TGCAGTGCTAGAGACTACACCGGGCTTCGGAACTATGGCTACACCTTC CSARDYTGLRNYGYTF
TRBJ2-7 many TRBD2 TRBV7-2 TGTGCCAGCAGCTTAGATAGGTCTAGCGGGCCGTACGAGCAGTACTTC CASSLDRSSGPYEQYF
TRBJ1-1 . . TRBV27 TGTGCCAGCAGCAACACTATCCGTGAAGCTTTCTTT CASSNTIREAFF
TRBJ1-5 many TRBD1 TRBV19 TGTGCCAGTAGTCTCCGACAGGGTCCTCAGCCCCAGCATTTT CASSLRQGPQPQHF
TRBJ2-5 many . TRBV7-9 TGTGCCAGCACCCCCAGCTACCAAGAGACCCAGTACTTC CASTPSYQETQYF
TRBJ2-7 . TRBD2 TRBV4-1 TGCGCCAGCAGCCAGACAACTAGCGGCGCCGCCTACGAGCAGTACTTC CASSQTTSGAAYEQYF
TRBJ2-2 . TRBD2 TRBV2 TGTGCCAGCACCCTACTAGCGGGGGACCGCACCGGGGAGCTGTTTTTT CASTLLAGDRTGELFF
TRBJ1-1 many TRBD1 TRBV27 TGTGCCAGCAGTCCCCGTTGGGGACAGGGGGCGCTCGGTTGGGAAGCTTTCTTT CASSPRWGQGALGWEAFF
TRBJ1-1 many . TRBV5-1 TGCGCCAGCAGCCCTGGGCCCCGGGGAGGGGCGAGGGCTGAAGCTTTCTTT CASSPGPRGGARAEAFF
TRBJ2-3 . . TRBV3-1 TGTGCCAGCAGCCAAGGGGACACTAGCACAGATACGCAGTATTTT CASSQGDTSTDTQYF
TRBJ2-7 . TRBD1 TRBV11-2 TGTGCCAGCAGCCCATTGGGCAGGGGGTACGAGCAGTACTTC CASSPLGRGYEQYF
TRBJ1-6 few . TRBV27 TGTGCCAGCAGCCCCCTTTCAGGGGTTCGTCGGGGCAATTCACCCCTCCACTTT CASSPLSGVRRGNSPLHF
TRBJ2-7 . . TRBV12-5 TGTGCTAGTGGTGGTCCAAGACAGAGCTACGAGCAGTACTTC CASGGPRQSYEQYF
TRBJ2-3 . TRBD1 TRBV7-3 TGTGCCAGCAGCTCCCAGGGGGCCGAAGATACGCAGTATTTT CASSSQGAEDTQYF
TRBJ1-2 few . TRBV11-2 TGTGCCAGCAGCTTAGGCTTCGTCGGCTATGGCTACACCTTC CASSLGFVGYGYTF
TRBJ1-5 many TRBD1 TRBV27 TGTGCCAGCAGGAAAAGAGGGACAGGCAGTCAGCCCCAGCATTTT CASRKRGTGSQPQHF
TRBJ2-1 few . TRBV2 TGTGCCAGCAGTGTGGGGTGGATTGGCGTCTATGGGAATGAGCAGTTCTTC CASSVGWIGVYGNEQFF
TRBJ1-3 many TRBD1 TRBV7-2 TGTGCCAGCAGCCCCTCCCGGGACAGGGGACGTGGAAACACCATATATTTT CASSPSRDRGRGNTIYF